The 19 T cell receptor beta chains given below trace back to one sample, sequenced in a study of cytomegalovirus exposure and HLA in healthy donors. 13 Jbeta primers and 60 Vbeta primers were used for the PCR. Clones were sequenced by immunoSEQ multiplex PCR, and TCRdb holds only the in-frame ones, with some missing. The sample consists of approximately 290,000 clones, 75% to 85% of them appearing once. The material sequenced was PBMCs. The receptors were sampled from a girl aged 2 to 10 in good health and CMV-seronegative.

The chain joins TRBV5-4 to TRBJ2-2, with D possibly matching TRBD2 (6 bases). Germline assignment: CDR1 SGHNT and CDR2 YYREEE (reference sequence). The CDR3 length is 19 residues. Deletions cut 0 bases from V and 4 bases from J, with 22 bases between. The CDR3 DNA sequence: TGTGCCAGCAGCTTGGGACCCAACCGCTGGCGGGAAAGCACCGGGGAGCTGTTTTTT. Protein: CASSLGPNRWRESTGELFF.

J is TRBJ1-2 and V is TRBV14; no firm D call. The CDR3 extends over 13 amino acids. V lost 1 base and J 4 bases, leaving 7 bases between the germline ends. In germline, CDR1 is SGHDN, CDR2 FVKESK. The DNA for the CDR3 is TGTGCCAGCAGCCAAGGCCGGTTCTATGGCTACACCTTC. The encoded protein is CASSQGRFYGYTF. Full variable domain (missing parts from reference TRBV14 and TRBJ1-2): EAGVTQFPSHSVIEKGQTVTLRCDPISGHDNLYWYRRVMGKEIKFLLHFVKESKQDESGMPNNRFLAERTGGTYSTLKVQPAELEDSGVYFCASSQGRFYGYTFGSGTRLTVV.

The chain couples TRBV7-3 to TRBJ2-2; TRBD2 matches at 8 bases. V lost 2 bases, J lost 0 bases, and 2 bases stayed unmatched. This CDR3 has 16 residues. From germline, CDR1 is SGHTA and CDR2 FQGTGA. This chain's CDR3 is CASSLAGGPNTGELFF. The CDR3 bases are TGTGCCAGCAGCTTAGCGGGGGGCCCGAACACCGGGGAGCTGTTTTTT.

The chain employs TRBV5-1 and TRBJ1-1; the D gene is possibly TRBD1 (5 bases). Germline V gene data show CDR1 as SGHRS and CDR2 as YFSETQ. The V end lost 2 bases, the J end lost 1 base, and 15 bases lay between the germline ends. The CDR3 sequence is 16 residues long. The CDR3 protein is CASSFSFGGGNTEAFF. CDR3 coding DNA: TGCGCCAGCAGCTTCTCGTTTGGGGGGGGGAACACTGAAGCTTTCTTT.

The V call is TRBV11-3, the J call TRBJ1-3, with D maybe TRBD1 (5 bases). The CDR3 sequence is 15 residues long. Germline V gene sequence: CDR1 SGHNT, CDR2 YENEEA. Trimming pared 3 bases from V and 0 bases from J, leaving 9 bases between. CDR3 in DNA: TGTGCCAGCAGCTTTTCAGGGAACTCTGGAAACACCATATATTTT. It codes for CASSFSGNSGNTIYF.

The CDR3 DNA follows: TGTGCCAGTACTCCCAGGGGGACCTTAGCCAAAAACATTCAGTACTTC. This translates into CASTPRGTLAKNIQYF. The chain is built from TRBV19 and TRBJ2-4; TRBD1 matches at 7 bases. The CDR3 runs 16 residues. CDR1 is LNHDA, CDR2 SQIVND, per germline (reference sequence). The V segment lost 7 bases and the J segment 0 bases; nucleotides outside the gene matches: 9.

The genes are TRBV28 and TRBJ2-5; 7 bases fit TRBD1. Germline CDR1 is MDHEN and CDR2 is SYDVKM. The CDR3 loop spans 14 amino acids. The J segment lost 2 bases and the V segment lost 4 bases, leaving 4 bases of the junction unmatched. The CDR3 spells CASSYRGTQETQYF. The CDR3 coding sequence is TGTGCCAGCAGTTACAGGGGAACTCAAGAGACCCAGTACTTC.

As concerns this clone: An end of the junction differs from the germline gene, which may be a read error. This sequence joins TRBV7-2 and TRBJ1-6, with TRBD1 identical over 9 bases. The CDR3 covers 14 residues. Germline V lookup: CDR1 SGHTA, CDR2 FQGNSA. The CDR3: CASSFGTGNLPLHF. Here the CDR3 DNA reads TGTGCCAGCAGCTTCGGGACAGGGAATTTACCCCTCCACTTT.

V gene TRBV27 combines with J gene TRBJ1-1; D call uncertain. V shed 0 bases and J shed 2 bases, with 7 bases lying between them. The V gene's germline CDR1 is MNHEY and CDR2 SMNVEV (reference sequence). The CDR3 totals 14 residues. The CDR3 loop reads CASSLSISNTEAFF. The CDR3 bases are TGTGCCAGCAGTTTATCCATTAGTAACACTGAAGCTTTCTTT.

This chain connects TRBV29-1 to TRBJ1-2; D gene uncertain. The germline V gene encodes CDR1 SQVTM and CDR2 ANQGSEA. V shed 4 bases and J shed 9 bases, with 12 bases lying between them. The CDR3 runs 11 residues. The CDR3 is CSVADFGSYTF. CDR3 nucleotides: TGCAGCGTTGCAGACTTCGGTAGCTACACCTTC. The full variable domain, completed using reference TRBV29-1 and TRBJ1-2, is SAVISQKPSRDICQRGTSLTIQCQVDSQVTMMFWYRQQPGQSLTLIATANQGSEATYESGFVIDKFPISRPNLTFSTLTVSNMSPEDSSIYLCSVADFGSYTFGSGTRLTVV.

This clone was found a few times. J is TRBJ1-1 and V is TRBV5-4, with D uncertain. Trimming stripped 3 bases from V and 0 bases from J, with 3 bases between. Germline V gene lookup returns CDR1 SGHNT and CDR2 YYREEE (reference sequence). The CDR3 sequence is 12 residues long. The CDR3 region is CASSSVNTEAFF. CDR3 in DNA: TGTGCCAGCAGCTCCGTGAACACTGAAGCTTTCTTT.

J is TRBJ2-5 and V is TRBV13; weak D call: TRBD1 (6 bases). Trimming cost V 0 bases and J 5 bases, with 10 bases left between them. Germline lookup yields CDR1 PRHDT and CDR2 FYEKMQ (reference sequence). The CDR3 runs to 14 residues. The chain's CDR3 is CASSLGSGEETQYF. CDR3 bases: TGTGCCAGCAGCTTAGGCTCAGGGGAGGAGACCCAGTACTTC. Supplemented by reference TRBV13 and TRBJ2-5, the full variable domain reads AAGVIQSPRHLIKEKRETATLKCYPIPRHDTVYWYQQGPGQDPQFLISFYEKMQSDKGSIPDRFSAQQFSDYHSELNMSSLELGDSALYFCASSLGSGEETQYFGPGTRLLVL.

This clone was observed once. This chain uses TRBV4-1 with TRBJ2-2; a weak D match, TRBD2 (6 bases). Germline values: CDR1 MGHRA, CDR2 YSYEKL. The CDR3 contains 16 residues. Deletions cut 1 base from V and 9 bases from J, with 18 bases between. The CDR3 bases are TGCGCCAGCAGCCAAGTCCACCTGGAGGGTGGCAGGGAGCTGTTTTTT. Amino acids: CASSQVHLEGGRELFF.

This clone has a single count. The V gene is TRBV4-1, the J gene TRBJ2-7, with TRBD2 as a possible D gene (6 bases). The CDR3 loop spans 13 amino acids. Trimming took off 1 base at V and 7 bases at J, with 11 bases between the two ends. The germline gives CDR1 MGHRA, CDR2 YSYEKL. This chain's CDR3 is CASSQGRREEQYF. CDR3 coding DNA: TGCGCCAGCAGCCAAGGTCGGAGGGAAGAGCAGTACTTC.

CDR3 residues: CASSVQGRNTEAFF. The CDR3 DNA reads as TGTGCCAGCAGTGTACAGGGACGGAACACTGAAGCTTTCTTT. The gene calls are TRBV2 and TRBJ1-1; the D gene is possibly TRBD1 (6 bases). V lost 4 bases and J 1 base, leaving 10 bases between the germline ends. Germline V gene lookup returns CDR1 SNHLY and CDR2 FYNNEI. The CDR3 runs 14 residues.

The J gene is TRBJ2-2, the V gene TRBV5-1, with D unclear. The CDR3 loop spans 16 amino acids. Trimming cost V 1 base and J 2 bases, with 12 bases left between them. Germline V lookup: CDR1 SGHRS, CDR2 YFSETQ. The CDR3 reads CASSLLLSTNTGELFF. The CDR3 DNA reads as TGCGCCAGCAGCTTGCTTTTGTCGACAAACACCGGGGAGCTGTTTTTT.

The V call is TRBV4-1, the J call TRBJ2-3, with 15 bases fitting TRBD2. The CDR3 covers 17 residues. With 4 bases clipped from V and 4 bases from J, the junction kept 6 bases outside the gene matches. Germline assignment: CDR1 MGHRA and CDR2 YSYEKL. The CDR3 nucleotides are TGCGCCAGCAGCCCCAGGACTAGCGGGAGGGCTGCAGATACGCAGTATTTT. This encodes CASSPRTSGRAADTQYF.

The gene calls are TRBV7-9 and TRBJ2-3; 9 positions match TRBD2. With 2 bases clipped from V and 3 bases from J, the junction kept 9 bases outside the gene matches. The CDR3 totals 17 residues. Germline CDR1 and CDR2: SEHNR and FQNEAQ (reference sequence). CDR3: CASSLPSGDYMTDTQYF. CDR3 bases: TGTGCCAGCAGCTTACCTAGCGGGGATTATATGACAGATACGCAGTATTTT.

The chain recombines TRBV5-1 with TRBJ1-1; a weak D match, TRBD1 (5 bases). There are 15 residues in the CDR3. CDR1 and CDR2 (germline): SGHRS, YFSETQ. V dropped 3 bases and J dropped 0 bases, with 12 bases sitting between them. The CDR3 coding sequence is TGCGCCAGCAGCTCCTACCCGACAGTGAACACTGAAGCTTTCTTT. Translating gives CASSSYPTVNTEAFF.